This entry describes one TCR beta chain. This could be a read error, since a much larger clone is one nucleotide away. Germline CDR1 SQVTM, CDR2 ANQGSEA. There are 13 residues in the CDR3. Trimming cost V 1 base and J 8 bases, with 12 bases left between them. These data originate in a study of blood T cells in healthy people across ages. Using a J-beta primer mix together with a sample-barcoded 5' primer, a second PCR was run for roughly 6 to 12 cycles. MiXCR, run by TCRdb on the 5' RACE reads, gives a single entry per CDR3 protein. The sample lists roughly 1,500,000 distinct CDR3 sequences, about 31% seen once, with about 11% in the top ten.

The chain links TRBV29-1 to TRBJ2-1; the D is unclear. The specimen was blood. This clonotype was sampled from a woman in her 30s in good health. The CDR3 DNA sequence: TGCAGCGTTGAAGGGGGAACTATGTATGAGCAGTTCTTC. This translates into CSVEGGTMYEQFF.